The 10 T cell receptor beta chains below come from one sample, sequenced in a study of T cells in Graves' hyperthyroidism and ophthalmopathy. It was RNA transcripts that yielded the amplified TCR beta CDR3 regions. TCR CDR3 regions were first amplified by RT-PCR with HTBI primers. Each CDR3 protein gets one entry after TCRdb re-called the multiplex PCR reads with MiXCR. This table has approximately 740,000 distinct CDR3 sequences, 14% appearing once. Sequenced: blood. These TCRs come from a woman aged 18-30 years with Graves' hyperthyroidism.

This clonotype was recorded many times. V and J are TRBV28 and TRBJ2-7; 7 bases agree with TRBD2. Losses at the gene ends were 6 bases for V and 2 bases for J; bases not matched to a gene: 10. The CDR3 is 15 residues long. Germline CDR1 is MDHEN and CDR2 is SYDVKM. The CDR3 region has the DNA TGTGCCAGCAGCCCGAGAGCGGGATCCCCCTACGAGCAGTACTTC. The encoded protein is CASSPRAGSPYEQYF.

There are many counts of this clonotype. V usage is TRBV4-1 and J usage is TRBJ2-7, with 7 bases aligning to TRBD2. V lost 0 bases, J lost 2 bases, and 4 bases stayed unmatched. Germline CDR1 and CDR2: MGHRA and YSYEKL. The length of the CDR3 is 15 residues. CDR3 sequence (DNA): TGCGCCAGCAGCCAAGATGGGGGAGGGACCTACGAGCAGTACTTC. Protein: CASSQDGGGTYEQYF.

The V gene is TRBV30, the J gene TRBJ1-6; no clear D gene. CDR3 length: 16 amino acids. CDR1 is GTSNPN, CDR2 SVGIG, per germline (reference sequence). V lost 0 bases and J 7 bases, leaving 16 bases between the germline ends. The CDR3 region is CAWSVQKARKNSPLHF. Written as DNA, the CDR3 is TGTGCCTGGAGTGTACAAAAGGCCCGAAAGAATTCACCCCTCCACTTT.

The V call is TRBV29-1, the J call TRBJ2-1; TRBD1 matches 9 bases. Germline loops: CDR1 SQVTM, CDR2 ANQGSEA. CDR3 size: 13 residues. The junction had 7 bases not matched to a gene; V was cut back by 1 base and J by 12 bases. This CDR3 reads CSVEARQGGTQFF. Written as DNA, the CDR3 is TGCAGCGTTGAAGCCAGACAGGGGGGAACGCAGTTCTTC.

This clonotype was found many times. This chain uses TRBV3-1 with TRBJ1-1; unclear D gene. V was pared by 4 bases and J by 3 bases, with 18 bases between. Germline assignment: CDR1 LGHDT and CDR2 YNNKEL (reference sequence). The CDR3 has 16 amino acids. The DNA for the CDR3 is TGTGCCAGCAGCCCAACGTTGGGGAGGATGGACACTGAAGCTTTCTTT. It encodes CASSPTLGRMDTEAFF.

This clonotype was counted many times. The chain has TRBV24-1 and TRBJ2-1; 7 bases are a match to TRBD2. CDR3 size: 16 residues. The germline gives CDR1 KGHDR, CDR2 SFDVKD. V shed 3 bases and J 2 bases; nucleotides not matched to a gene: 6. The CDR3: CATSDNSGLTYNEQFF. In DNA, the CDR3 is TGTGCCACCAGTGATAATAGCGGGCTGACCTACAATGAGCAGTTCTTC.

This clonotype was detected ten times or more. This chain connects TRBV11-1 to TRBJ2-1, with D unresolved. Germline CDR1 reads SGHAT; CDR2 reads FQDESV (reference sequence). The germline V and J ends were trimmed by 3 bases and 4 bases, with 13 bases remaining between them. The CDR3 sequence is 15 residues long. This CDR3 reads CASSFSPREYNEQFF. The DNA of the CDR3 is TGTGCCAGCAGCTTTTCCCCTAGGGAATACAATGAGCAGTTCTTC. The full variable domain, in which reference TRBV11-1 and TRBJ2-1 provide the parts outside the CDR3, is EAEVAQSPRYKITEKSQAVAFWCDPISGHATLYWYRQILGQGPELLVQFQDESVVDDSQLPKDRFSAERLKGVDSTLKIQPAELGDSAMYLCASSFSPREYNEQFFGPGTRLTVL.

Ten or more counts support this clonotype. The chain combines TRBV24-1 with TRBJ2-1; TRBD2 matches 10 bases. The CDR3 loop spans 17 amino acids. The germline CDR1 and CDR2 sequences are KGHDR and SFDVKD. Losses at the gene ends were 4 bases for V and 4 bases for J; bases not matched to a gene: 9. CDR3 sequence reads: CATSDPSGRGSYNEQFF. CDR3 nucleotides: TGTGCCACCAGTGACCCTAGCGGGAGAGGGTCGTACAATGAGCAGTTCTTC.

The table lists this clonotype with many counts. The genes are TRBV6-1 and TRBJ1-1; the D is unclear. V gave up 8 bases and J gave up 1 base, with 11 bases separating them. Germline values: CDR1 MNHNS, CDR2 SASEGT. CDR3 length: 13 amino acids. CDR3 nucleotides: TGTGCCAGCTGGTCAGTCGAGAACACTGAAGCTTTCTTT. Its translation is CASWSVENTEAFF.

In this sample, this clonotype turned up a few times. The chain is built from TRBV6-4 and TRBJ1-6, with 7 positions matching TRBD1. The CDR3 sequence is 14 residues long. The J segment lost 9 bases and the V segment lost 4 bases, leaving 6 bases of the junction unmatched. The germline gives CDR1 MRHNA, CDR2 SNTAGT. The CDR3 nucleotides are TGTGCCAGCAGTGTCGGGACAGAGTCTTCACCCCTCCACTTT. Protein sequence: CASSVGTESSPLHF.